This entry describes one T cell receptor beta chain. Researchers ran the PCR with 60 Vbeta and 13 Jbeta primers. Profiled with immunoSEQ multiplex PCR; TCRdb holds only in-frame clones, not every one. Here the sample spans 100,000 to 150,000 clones, under 85% being singletons. This entry comes from a study of cytomegalovirus exposure and HLA in healthy donors. V was clipped by 1 base and J by 6 bases; unmatched bases: 5. Germline V CDR1 and CDR2: LNHNV, YYDKDF (reference sequence). The CDR3 runs to 15 residues. Sample: PBMCs. The receptor was isolated from a woman between 50 and 59 years old in good health and CMV-seropositive. V and J are TRBV15 and TRBJ1-2; 10 nucleotides agree with TRBD1. CDR3 sequence reads: CATSRVDRGEDGYTF. For the CDR3, the DNA is TGTGCCACCAGCAGAGTGGACAGGGGGGAAGATGGCTACACCTTC.